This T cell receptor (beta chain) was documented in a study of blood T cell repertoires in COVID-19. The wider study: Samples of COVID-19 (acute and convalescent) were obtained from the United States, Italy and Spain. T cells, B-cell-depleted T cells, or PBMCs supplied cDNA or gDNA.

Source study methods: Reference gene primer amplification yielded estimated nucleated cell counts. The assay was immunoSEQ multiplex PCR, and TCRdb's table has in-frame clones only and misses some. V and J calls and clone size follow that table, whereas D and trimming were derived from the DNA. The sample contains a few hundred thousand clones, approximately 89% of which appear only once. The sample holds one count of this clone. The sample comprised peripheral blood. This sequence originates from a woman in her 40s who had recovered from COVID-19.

This chain's CDR3 is CASSPLSGNTIYF. The CDR3 DNA reads TGTGCCAGCAGCCCTCTGTCTGGAAACACCATATATTTT. The chain is built from TRBV9 and TRBJ1-3; no clear D gene. The CDR3 has 13 amino acids. V was cut by 4 bases and J by 1 base, with 6 bases left in between. Germline values: CDR1 SGDLS, CDR2 YYNGEE.